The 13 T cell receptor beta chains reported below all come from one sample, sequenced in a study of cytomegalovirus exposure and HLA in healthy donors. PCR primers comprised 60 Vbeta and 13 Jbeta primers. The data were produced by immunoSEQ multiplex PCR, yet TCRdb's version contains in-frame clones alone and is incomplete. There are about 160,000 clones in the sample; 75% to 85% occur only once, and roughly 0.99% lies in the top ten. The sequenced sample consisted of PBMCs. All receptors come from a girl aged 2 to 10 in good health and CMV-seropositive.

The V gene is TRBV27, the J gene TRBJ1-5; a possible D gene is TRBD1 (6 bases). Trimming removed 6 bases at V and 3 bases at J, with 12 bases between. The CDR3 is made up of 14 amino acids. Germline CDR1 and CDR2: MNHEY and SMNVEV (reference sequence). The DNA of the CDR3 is TGTGCCAGCAGGGATACAGGGTACAATCAGCCCCAGCATTTT. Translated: CASRDTGYNQPQHF.

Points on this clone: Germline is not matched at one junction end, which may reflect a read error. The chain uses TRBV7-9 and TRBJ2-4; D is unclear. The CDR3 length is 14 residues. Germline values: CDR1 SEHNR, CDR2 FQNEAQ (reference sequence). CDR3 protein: CASSLSVAQNIQYF. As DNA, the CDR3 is TGTGCCAGCAGCTTATCGGTAGCCCAAAACATTCAGTACTTC.

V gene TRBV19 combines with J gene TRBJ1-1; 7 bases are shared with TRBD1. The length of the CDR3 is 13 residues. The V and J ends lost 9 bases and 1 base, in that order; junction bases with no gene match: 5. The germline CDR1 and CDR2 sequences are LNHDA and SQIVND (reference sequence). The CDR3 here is CASTDRENTEAFF. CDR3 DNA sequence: TGTGCCAGCACCGACAGGGAGAACACTGAAGCTTTCTTT.

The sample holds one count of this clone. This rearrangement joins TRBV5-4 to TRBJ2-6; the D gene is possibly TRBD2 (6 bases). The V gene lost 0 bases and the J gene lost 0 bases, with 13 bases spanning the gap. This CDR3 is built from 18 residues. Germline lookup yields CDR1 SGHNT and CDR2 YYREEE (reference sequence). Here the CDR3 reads CASSLGRDLSSGANVLTF. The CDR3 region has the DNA TGTGCCAGCAGCTTGGGGCGGGACCTCTCCTCTGGGGCCAACGTCCTGACTTTC.

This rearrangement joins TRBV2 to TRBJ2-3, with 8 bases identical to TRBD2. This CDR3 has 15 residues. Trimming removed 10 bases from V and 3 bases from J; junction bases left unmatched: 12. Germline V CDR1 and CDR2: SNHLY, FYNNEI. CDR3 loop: CATEGSGSLTDTQYF. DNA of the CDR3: TGTGCCACCGAGGGGAGCGGGAGCCTGACAGATACGCAGTATTTT.

CDR3 in DNA: TGTGCCAGCAGCTTCCGGACATATATTGGCGAGCAGTACTTC. Translating it yields CASSFRTYIGEQYF. This chain connects TRBV7-8 to TRBJ2-7; maybe TRBD1 (5 bases). This CDR3 contains 14 residues. V gave up 3 bases and J gave up 6 bases, with 15 bases separating them. CDR1 and CDR2 from the germline V gene are SGHVS and FQNEAQ. Drawing the rest from reference TRBV7-8 and TRBJ2-7, the complete variable domain is GAGVSQSPRYKVAKRGQDVALRCDPISGHVSLFWYQQALGQGPEFLTYFQNEAQLDKSGLPSDRFFAERPEGSVSTLKIQRTQQEDSAVYLCASSFRTYIGEQYFGPGTRLTVT.

The CDR3 spells CASSIFATGNTEAFF. The CDR3 bases are TGTGCCAGTAGTATTTTTGCGACGGGGAACACTGAAGCTTTCTTT. The chain has TRBV19 and TRBJ1-1; no reliable D call. This CDR3 is 15 amino acids long. Germline V gene lookup returns CDR1 LNHDA and CDR2 SQIVND (reference sequence). V was clipped by 3 bases and J by 1 base, with 12 bases between them.

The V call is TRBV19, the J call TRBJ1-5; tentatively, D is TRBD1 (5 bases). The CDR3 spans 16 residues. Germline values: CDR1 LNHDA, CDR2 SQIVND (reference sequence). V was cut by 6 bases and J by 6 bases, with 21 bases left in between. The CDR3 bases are TGTGCCAGTAGGGAGACAGTGAGACTTCAGGGTCAGCCCCAGCATTTT. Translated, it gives CASRETVRLQGQPQHF. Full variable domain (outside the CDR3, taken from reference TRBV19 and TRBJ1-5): DGGITQSPKYLFRKEGQNVTLSCEQNLNHDAMYWYRQDPGQGLRLIYYSQIVNDFQKGDIAEGYSVSREKKESFPLTVTSAQKNPTAFYLCASRETVRLQGQPQHFGDGTRLSIL.

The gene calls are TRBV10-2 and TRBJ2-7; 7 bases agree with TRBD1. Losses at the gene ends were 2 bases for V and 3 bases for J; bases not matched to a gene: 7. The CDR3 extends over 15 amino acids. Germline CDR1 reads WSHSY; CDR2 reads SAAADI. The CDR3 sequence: CASSETTTGSYEQYF. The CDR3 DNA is TGCGCCAGCAGTGAGACAACGACAGGGAGCTACGAGCAGTACTTC.

The CDR3 coding sequence is TGTGCCTGGAGTGCCCCAGGGGGTGGGTATGGCTACACCTTC. Protein sequence: CAWSAPGGGYGYTF. The gene calls are TRBV30 and TRBJ1-2; 7 bases match TRBD1. Germline CDR1 and CDR2: GTSNPN and SVGIG (reference sequence). V trimming: 1 base; J trimming: 5 bases; junction bases outside the gene matches: 7. The CDR3 spans 14 residues.

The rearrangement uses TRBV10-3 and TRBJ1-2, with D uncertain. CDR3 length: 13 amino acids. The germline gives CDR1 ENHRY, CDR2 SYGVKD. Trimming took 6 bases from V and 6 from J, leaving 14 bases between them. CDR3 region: CAISPHTVHGYTF. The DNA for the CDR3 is TGTGCCATCAGCCCACATACAGTGCATGGCTACACCTTC.

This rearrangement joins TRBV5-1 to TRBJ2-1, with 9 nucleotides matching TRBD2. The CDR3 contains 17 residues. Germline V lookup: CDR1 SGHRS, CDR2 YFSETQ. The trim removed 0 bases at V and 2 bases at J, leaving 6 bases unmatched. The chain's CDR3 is CASSLDPLAGTYNEQFF. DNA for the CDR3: TGCGCCAGCAGCTTGGACCCTCTAGCGGGGACCTACAATGAGCAGTTCTTC.

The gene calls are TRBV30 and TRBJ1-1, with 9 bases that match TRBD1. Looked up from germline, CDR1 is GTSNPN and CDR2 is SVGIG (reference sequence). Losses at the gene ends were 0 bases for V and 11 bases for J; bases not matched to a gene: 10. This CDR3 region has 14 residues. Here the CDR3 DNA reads TGTGCCTGGAGTGTCCTGGGACAGGGATTAAGCGCTTTCTTT. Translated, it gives CAWSVLGQGLSAFF.